These 8 T cell receptor beta chains were sequenced from one sample in a study of T cell responses to AZD1222 COVID-19 vaccine. Clones were read by immunoSEQ multiplex PCR, and TCRdb kept only the in-frame ones, dropping some. The sample shows around 150,000 clones, roughly 89% of them seen only once. Sequencing was performed on peripheral blood, taken on day 0 of AZD1222 vaccination. The receptors derive from an adult in good health.

In its sample, this clone was seen once. This chain connects TRBV24-1 to TRBJ1-2, with D tentatively TRBD1 (5 bases). Trimming pared 1 base from V and 5 bases from J, leaving 7 bases between. The germline CDR1 and CDR2 sequences are KGHDR and SFDVKD. The length of the CDR3 is 13 residues. CDR3 DNA sequence: TGTGCCACCAGTGATTTTCGGGGGTATGGCTACACCTTC. It is translated as CATSDFRGYGYTF.

This clone occurred once. The V gene is TRBV7-9, the J gene TRBJ2-2; possibly TRBD1 for D (6 bases). Germline V CDR1 and CDR2: SEHNR, FQNEAQ (reference sequence). Trimming took 8 bases from V and 4 from J, leaving 17 bases between them. The CDR3 spans 15 residues. Here the CDR3 DNA reads TGTGCCAGCGCTGTGCAGCAGGGGAGCACCGGGGAGCTGTTTTTT. As protein: CASAVQQGSTGELFF.

This clone was observed a handful of times. The genes are TRBV5-1 and TRBJ1-4, with 9 bases fitting TRBD1. The J segment lost 6 bases and the V segment lost 7 bases, leaving 7 bases of the junction unmatched. In germline, CDR1 is SGHRS, CDR2 YFSETQ. This CDR3 has 14 residues. CDR3 in amino acids: CASHTGGADEKLFF. CDR3 sequence (DNA): TGCGCCAGCCATACAGGGGGCGCGGATGAAAAACTGTTTTTT.

The V call is TRBV19, the J call TRBJ2-1, with 7 bases matching TRBD1. V dropped 7 bases and J dropped 8; count of bases not matched to a gene: 14. The CDR3 is made up of 15 amino acids. Germline assignment: CDR1 LNHDA and CDR2 SQIVND (reference sequence). DNA for the CDR3: TGTGCCAGTACCCCGGACAGGTCAGCACGGGATGAGCAGTTCTTC. Residues: CASTPDRSARDEQFF.

This clone has a single count. This sequence joins TRBV18 and TRBJ1-3, with TRBD1 identical over 7 bases. Germline assignment: CDR1 KGHSH and CDR2 LQKENI. The V segment lost 3 bases and the J segment 2 bases; nucleotides outside the gene matches: 4. The CDR3 is 15 amino acids. The CDR3 sequence: CASSPETGPGNTIYF. CDR3 DNA sequence: TGTGCCAGCTCACCGGAGACAGGGCCTGGAAACACCATATATTTT.

V gene TRBV2 combines with J gene TRBJ2-7; a possible D gene is TRBD2 (6 bases). This CDR3 region has 12 residues. With 6 bases removed from V and 0 bases from J, the gap between germline ends came to 6 bases. Germline values: CDR1 SNHLY, CDR2 FYNNEI. In DNA form, the CDR3 reads TGTGCCAGCAGGCGGGACTCCTACGAGCAGTACTTC. Its translation is CASRRDSYEQYF.

The chain couples TRBV15 to TRBJ2-1, with D perhaps given as TRBD1 or TRBD2 (5 bases each). Germline V gene sequence: CDR1 LNHNV, CDR2 YYDKDF (reference sequence). CDR3 size: 14 residues. V was pared by 3 bases and J by 6 bases, with 12 bases between. The chain's CDR3 is CATSSEGRANEQFF. CDR3 coding DNA: TGTGCCACCAGCAGTGAGGGACGAGCCAATGAGCAGTTCTTC.

This clone was found a few times. The J gene is TRBJ2-7, the V gene TRBV2, with D hard to call. V gave up 4 bases and J gave up 7 bases, with 11 bases separating them. In germline, CDR1 is SNHLY, CDR2 FYNNEI. This CDR3 is built from 12 residues. Here the CDR3 DNA reads TGTGCCAGCAGTGTCAGTCTAGGGGAGCAGTACTTC. It codes for CASSVSLGEQYF.